This T cell receptor beta chain was recorded in a study of cytomegalovirus exposure and HLA in healthy donors. Whole-study findings and limits: An analysis done earlier found most TCR beta V segments productive about 87% or about 30% of the time. In the analysis, some V segments, TRBV6-2 and TRBV6-3 included, were excluded as indistinguishable.

Both 60 Vbeta primers and 13 Jbeta primers went into the PCR. TCRdb's table, derived via immunoSEQ multiplex PCR, lists solely in-frame clones and lacks some. The sample has under 150,000 clones, about 77% seen once; the top ten hold 1.3% to 1.5%. CDR3 size: 13 residues. Germline V gives CDR1 SGDLS, CDR2 YYNGEE. The V end was cut by 3 bases, the J end by 8 bases, with 12 bases between. Concerning this clone itself: Antigen specificity is unknown.

Specimen: PBMCs. V usage is TRBV9 and J usage is TRBJ2-1; D possibly corresponds to TRBD2 (5 bases). This clonotype was sampled from a woman between 40 and 55 years old in good health and CMV-seronegative. CDR3 sequence (DNA): TGTGCCAGCAGCGCCGACTATATACATGAGCAGTTCTTC. It encodes CASSADYIHEQFF. Drawing the rest from reference TRBV9 and TRBJ2-1, the complete variable domain is DSGVTQTPKHLITATGQRVTLRCSPRSGDLSVYWYQQSLDQGLQFLIQYYNGEERAKGNILERFSAQQFPDLHSELNLSSLELGDSALYFCASSADYIHEQFFGPGTRLTVL.